These 18 T cell receptor beta chains share one sample of origin, sequenced in a study of blood T cell repertoires in COVID-19. The method was immunoSEQ multiplex PCR; TCRdb's version includes in-frame clones alone and lacks a portion of them. The repertoire has some 300,000 clones, approximately 90% of them found once; the top ten carry about 4%. The sample taken for sequencing was PBMCs or T cells enriched from blood (not recorded which). These receptors all stem from a man aged 25 to 40 who had recovered from COVID-19.

The genes are TRBV28 and TRBJ1-1, with TRBD1 matching 7 bases. CDR1 and CDR2 from the germline V gene are MDHEN and SYDVKM. This CDR3 is built from 17 residues. V dropped 3 bases and J dropped 0; count of bases not matched to a gene: 10. The CDR3 bases are TGTGCCAGCAGTTTCCGTCGGCAGGGGGGAATGAACACTGAAGCTTTCTTT. Its protein product is CASSFRRQGGMNTEAFF. The full variable domain, in which reference TRBV28 and TRBJ1-1 provide the parts outside the CDR3, is DVKVTQSSRYLVKRTGEKVFLECVQDMDHENMFWYRQDPGLGLRLIYFSYDVKMKEKGDIPEGYSVSREKKERFSLILESASTNQTSMYLCASSFRRQGGMNTEAFFGQGTRLTVV.

The chain recombines TRBV19 with TRBJ2-7, with 8 positions matching TRBD2. The ends lost 5 bases at V and 6 bases at J; junction bases unmatched: 9. Germline V CDR1 and CDR2: LNHDA, SQIVND (reference sequence). The length of the CDR3 is 14 residues. The DNA for the CDR3 is TGTGCCAGTAGTTGGCTCGGGGGGGTCGGCGAGCAGTACTTC. Its translation is CASSWLGGVGEQYF. The complete variable domain, with remaining parts taken from reference TRBV19 and TRBJ2-7, reads DGGITQSPKYLFRKEGQNVTLSCEQNLNHDAMYWYRQDPGQGLRLIYYSQIVNDFQKGDIAEGYSVSREKKESFPLTVTSAQKNPTAFYLCASSWLGGVGEQYFGPGTRLTVT.

This clone appeared a single time. The V and J genes are TRBV19 and TRBJ1-1; 7 bases fit TRBD1. The length of the CDR3 is 14 residues. Losses at the gene ends were 3 bases for V and 0 bases for J; bases not matched to a gene: 1. Germline CDR1 is LNHDA and CDR2 is SQIVND (reference sequence). CDR3 coding DNA: TGTGCCAGTAGTATTGACAGGGTGAACACTGAAGCTTTCTTT. It codes for CASSIDRVNTEAFF.

The chain couples TRBV30 to TRBJ1-1; the match to TRBD1 covers 8 bases. The CDR3 runs to 14 residues. The junction had 5 bases not matched to a gene; V was cut back by 0 bases and J by 5 bases. Germline-derived CDR1 and CDR2 are GTSNPN and SVGIG (reference sequence). The DNA of the CDR3 is TGTGCCTGGAGTGTAGGACAGGGTCAGACTGAAGCTTTCTTT. This sequence encodes CAWSVGQGQTEAFF.

The V call is TRBV24-1, the J call TRBJ1-1; no reliable D call. V lost 3 bases to trimming and J lost 6 bases, with 13 bases between them. CDR1 is KGHDR, CDR2 SFDVKD, per germline. The CDR3 runs 14 residues. The chain's CDR3 is CATSDPQRVAEAFF. For the CDR3, the DNA is TGTGCCACCAGTGATCCCCAGAGGGTTGCTGAAGCTTTCTTT.

This chain connects TRBV21-1 to TRBJ1-4. TRBV21-1 is noted as a pseudogene. The CDR3 totals 13 residues. This CDR3 is CASKQATNEKLFF. The CDR3 DNA is TGTGCCAGCAAGCAAGCGACTAATGAAAAACTGTTTTTT.

Notes on this clone: One junction end does not reproduce the germline sequence, and a read error may be involved. The J gene is TRBJ2-7, the V gene TRBV5-1, with a possible D match to TRBD2 (5 bases). The CDR3 is 12 residues long. Germline V gives CDR1 SGHRS, CDR2 YFSETQ. This CDR3 is CASSYRDLRSPF. DNA for the CDR3: TGCGCCAGCAGCTACCGGGATTTGAGGTCTCCATTC. Looking up the rest from reference TRBV5-1 and TRBJ2-7 gives the full variable domain: KAGVTQTPRYLIKTRGQQVTLSCSPISGHRSVSWYQQTPGQGLQFLFEYFSETQRNKGNFPGRFSGRQFSNSRSEMNVSTLELGDSALYLCASSYRDLRSPFGPGTRLTVT.

The chain employs TRBV11-2 and TRBJ2-3; D perhaps matches TRBD2 (6 bases). The CDR3 is 16 amino acids. CDR1 is SGHAT, CDR2 FQNNGV, per germline. V shed 3 bases and J shed 0 bases, with 13 bases lying between them. This CDR3 is CASSFRGRSSTDTQYF. CDR3 bases: TGTGCCAGCAGCTTTCGAGGGAGGTCTAGCACAGATACGCAGTATTTT.

The chain couples TRBV6-5 to TRBJ2-5; D may be TRBD2 (6 bases). Deletions cut 4 bases from V and 5 bases from J, with 11 bases between. The CDR3 loop spans 13 amino acids. Germline loops: CDR1 MNHEY, CDR2 SVGAGI. The CDR3 protein is CASSFLATETQYF. The CDR3 DNA sequence: TGTGCCAGCAGTTTTCTAGCGACGGAGACCCAGTACTTC.

The V and J genes are TRBV2 and TRBJ1-3; D is unclear. This CDR3 has 14 residues. The ends were cut back, 6 bases at V and 0 bases at J, with 9 bases in the middle. Germline assignment: CDR1 SNHLY and CDR2 FYNNEI. The CDR3 DNA is TGTGCCAGCAGGGGAGGAAACTCTGGAAACACCATATATTTT. This translates into CASRGGNSGNTIYF.

This chain links TRBV7-9 with TRBJ1-1, with 9 bases lining up with TRBD1. Germline CDR1 and CDR2: SEHNR and FQNEAQ (reference sequence). V trimming: 5 bases; J trimming: 6 bases; junction bases outside the gene matches: 13. This CDR3 comprises 16 residues. The CDR3 sequence is CASSVTGTGRGAEAFF. The CDR3 nucleotides read TGTGCCAGCAGCGTTACCGGGACAGGGCGAGGGGCTGAAGCTTTCTTT. Full variable domain (rest looked up from reference TRBV7-9 and TRBJ1-1): DTGVSQNPRHKITKRGQNVTFRCDPISEHNRLYWYRQTLGQGPEFLTYFQNEAQLEKSRLLSDRFSAERPKGSFSTLEIQRTEQGDSAMYLCASSVTGTGRGAEAFFGQGTRLTVV.

This clone occurred once. The rearrangement uses TRBV27 and TRBJ1-4; 9 positions match TRBD1. CDR1 and CDR2 from the germline V gene are MNHEY and SMNVEV (reference sequence). With 5 bases clipped from V and 7 bases from J, the junction kept 17 bases outside the gene matches. The CDR3 is 18 residues long. The CDR3 coding sequence is TGTGCCAGCAGTCCGGGACAGGGTAGTTGGAGTTGGGGTGAAAAACTGTTTTTT. Its translation: CASSPGQGSWSWGEKLFF.

The J gene is TRBJ2-7, the V gene TRBV6-2 or TRBV6-3; unclear D gene. Germline assignment: CDR1 MNHEY and CDR2 SVGEGT. The CDR3 loop spans 14 amino acids. V was cut by 0 bases and J by 9 bases, with 15 bases left in between. CDR3 loop: CASSYSSPGRVQYF. The CDR3 nucleotides read TGTGCCAGCAGTTACTCTTCCCCTGGTCGGGTGCAGTACTTC.

The genes are TRBV21-1 and TRBJ2-7; no check of the table's D call, TRBD1, against the DNA was made. TRBV21-1 has pseudogene status. This CDR3 has 15 residues. CDR3 loop: CASAQDSSRPYEQYF. The CDR3 nucleotides are TGTGCCAGCGCTCAGGACAGCTCCAGGCCCTACGAGCAGTACTTC.

The chain carries TRBV21-1 and TRBJ2-2; whether TRBD2, the table's D call, matches the DNA was not checked. TRBV21-1 corresponds to a pseudogene. CDR3 size: 14 residues. The CDR3 sequence: CASSALAGTGELFF. DNA for the CDR3: TGTGCCAGCAGCGCTCTAGCGGGGACCGGGGAGCTGTTTTTT.

The CDR3 spells CASSVRLAGLDTQYF. DNA of the CDR3: TGTGCCAGCAGCGTTAGACTAGCGGGATTAGATACGCAGTATTTT. V usage is TRBV9 and J usage is TRBJ2-3, with 11 bases lining up with TRBD2. CDR1 is SGDLS, CDR2 YYNGEE, per germline. This CDR3 has 15 amino acids. J lost 5 bases, V lost 2 bases, and 4 bases had no gene match.

The chain has TRBV7-2 and TRBJ2-5; unclear D gene. There are 15 residues in the CDR3. Looked up from germline, CDR1 is SGHTA and CDR2 is FQGNSA. The V and J ends lost 2 bases and 1 base respectively, with 11 bases between them. The CDR3 nucleotides read TGTGCCAGCAGCTTATATGCACTACCCCAAGAGACCCAGTACTTC. This encodes CASSLYALPQETQYF.

The genes are TRBV29-1 and TRBJ1-2; a weak D match, TRBD1 (5 bases). Germline V lookup: CDR1 SQVTM, CDR2 ANQGSEA. CDR3 length: 14 amino acids. V was trimmed by 3 bases and J by 2 bases, leaving 13 bases between them. CDR3 nucleotides: TGCAGCGTTGACTTGGCAGGGCACAACTATGGCTACACCTTC. Translating it yields CSVDLAGHNYGYTF.